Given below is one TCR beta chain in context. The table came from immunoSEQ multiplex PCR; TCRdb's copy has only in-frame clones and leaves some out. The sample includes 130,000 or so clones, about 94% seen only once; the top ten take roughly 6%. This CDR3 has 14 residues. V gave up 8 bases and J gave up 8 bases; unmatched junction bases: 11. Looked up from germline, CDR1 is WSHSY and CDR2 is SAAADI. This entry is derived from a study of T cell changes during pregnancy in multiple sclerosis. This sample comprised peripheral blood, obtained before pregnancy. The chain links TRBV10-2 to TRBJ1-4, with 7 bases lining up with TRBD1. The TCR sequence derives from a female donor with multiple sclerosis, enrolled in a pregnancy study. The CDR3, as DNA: TGCGCCAGCCACGGCACCGGGACAGCCGAAAAACTGTTTTTT. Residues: CASHGTGTAEKLFF.